The source of this T cell receptor beta chain is a study of lymphopenia after photon versus proton radiotherapy (dated by TCRdb to 2018 to 2020). Some background on the complete study: In patients with gastrointestinal tumors who developed high-grade lymphopenia, the study compared the immunological effects of photon radiation therapy with those of proton radiation therapy. A cohort of approximately 20 patients with gastrointestinal tumors who received either photon or proton therapy and subsequently developed lymphopenia was included. The study was designed to characterize how the impact on the immune system differs between the two radiation modalities. Study-level results and caveats: After the lymphocyte count nadir, repertoires from photon-treated patients showed oligoclonal expansion, particularly of CD8+ Temra cells, and this expansion drove the decline in diversity. Proton-treated patients stayed relatively stable during treatment, while photon-treated patients lost naive T cells and TCR diversity and gained effector/memory populations. The survival association was assessed only in patients who died, and better survival with proton therapy was presented by the authors as a possibility rather than a demonstrated result. Across the cohort, an inverse correlation was found between a larger post-nadir drop in TCR diversity and overall survival time among patients who died.

The receptor library was made with the immunoSEQ multiplex PCR assay. T cell repertoires were profiled with deep sequencing of rearranged TCR beta loci together with multiparametric flow cytometry. The table was pulled from immuneACCESS by TCRdb, which kept in-frame rearrangements only. Such tables lose some clones; where checked, under half of the loss comes from unresolved V genes, and the rest has no known cause. Within this sample are 65,000 to 75,000 clones, with 87% of them counted one time only. The ten most abundant clones make up approximately 10% of the sample. CDR1 SGHNT and CDR2 YENEEA were looked up in the germline V gene. There are 15 amino acids in the CDR3, from cysteine to phenylalanine inclusive. The retained sequence is limited to the CDR3, 45 bases, with the frame set at the first base. The germline ends are 12 bases apart after V is trimmed by 5 bases and J by 0 bases. To note about this clone: No cognate antigen has been identified for it. No quality values exist for individual bases; no much larger clone is one base distant. The sample contains more than one DNA sequence encoding this CDR3.

The chain is assembled from TRBV11-3 and TRBJ2-3, and the D gene may be TRBD1, 6 bases matching. The sequence was obtained from a man older than 75 with esophageal cancer. Sequences were derived from peripheral blood, sampled from a patient treated with proton-based radiotherapy. The DNA is TGTGCCAGCAGCCGTGGGGACACTAGCACAGATACGCAGTATTTT. Protein translation: CASSRGDTSTDTQYF.